This TCR beta chain was captured by sequencing in a study of blood T cell repertoires in COVID-19. Unmatched junction bases numbered 10, after V lost 4 bases and J lost 6 bases. This CDR3 contains 17 residues. Looked up from germline, CDR1 is KGHDR and CDR2 is SFDVKD. Using immunoSEQ multiplex PCR, the repertoire was profiled, and TCRdb retains in-frame clones only, with some absent. The profile covers 490,000 or so clones, with 88% appearing a single time and 8% to 9.5% taken by the ten largest. The receptor's source is a woman between 55 and 75 years old who had recovered from COVID-19. V gene TRBV24-1 combines with J gene TRBJ2-2; 10 nucleotides line up with TRBD1. The sample consisted of PBMCs or T cells enriched from blood (not recorded which). CDR3 bases: TGTGCCACCAGTGACCCCACCCGGGACAGGGGTGCCGGGGAGCTGTTTTTT. Translated: CATSDPTRDRGAGELFF.